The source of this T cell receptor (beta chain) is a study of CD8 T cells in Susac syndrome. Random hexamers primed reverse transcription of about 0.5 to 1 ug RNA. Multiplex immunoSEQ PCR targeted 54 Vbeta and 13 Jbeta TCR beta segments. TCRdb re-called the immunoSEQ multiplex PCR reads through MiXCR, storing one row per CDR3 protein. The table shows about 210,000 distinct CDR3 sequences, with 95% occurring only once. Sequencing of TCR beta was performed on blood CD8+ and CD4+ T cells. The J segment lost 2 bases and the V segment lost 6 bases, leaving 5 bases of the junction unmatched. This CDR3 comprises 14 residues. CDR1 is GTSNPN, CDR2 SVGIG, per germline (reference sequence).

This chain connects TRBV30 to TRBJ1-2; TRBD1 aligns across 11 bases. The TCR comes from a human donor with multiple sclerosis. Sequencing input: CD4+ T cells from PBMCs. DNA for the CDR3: TGTGCCTGCCGCGGACAGGGGGCGAACTATGGCTACACCTTC. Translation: CACRGQGANYGYTF.